The clone carrying this TCR beta chain was detected a few times. Its antigen is as yet unknown. Individual cDNA molecules had unique molecular identifiers attached to them by the library. Using its own MiXCR run on the 5' RACE reads, TCRdb lists one record per CDR3 protein. The sample has 100,000 to 120,000 distinct CDR3 sequences, approximately 20% seen once. CDR1 and CDR2 from the germline V gene are ENHRY and SYGVKD. V was trimmed by 1 base and J by 4 bases, leaving 5 bases between them. CDR3 length: 12 residues. The authors' total RNA extraction used unfractionated whole blood. The data are from a study of human T cells and chemical hapten exposure. The wider study: Yields of TCR per sample differed, chiefly owing to small differences in pooled library volume. General observations from the study: TCRs at high frequency, those above 1 in 1000, did not change with DPC sensitization.

The clonotype comes from a human donor in good health. This chain links TRBV10-3 with TRBJ2-7, with D possibly called TRBD1 or TRBD2 (5 bases each). CDR3 in DNA: TGTGCCATCAGTGAGTGGGGGTACGAGCAGTACTTC. Its translation is CAISEWGYEQYF.